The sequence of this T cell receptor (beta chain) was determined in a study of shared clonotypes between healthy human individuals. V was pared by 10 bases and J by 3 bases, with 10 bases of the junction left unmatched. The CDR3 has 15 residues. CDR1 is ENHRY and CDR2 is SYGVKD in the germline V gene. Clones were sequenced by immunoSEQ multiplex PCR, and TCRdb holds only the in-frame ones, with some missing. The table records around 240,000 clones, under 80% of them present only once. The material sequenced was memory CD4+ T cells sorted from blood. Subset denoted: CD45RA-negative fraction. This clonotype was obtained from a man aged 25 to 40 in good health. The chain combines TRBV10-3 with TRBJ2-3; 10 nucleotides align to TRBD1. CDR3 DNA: TGTGCCACCAGCAAGACAGGGGGCGATACAGATACGCAGTATTTT. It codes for CATSKTGGDTDTQYF.